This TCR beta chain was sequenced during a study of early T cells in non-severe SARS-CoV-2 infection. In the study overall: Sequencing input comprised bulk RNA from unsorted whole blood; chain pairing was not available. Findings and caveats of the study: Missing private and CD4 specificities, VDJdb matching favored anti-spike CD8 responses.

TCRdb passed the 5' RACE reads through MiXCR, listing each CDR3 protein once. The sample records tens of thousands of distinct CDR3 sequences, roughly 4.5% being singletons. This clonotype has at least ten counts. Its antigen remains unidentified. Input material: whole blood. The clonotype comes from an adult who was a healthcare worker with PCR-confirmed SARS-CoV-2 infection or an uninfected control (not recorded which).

Here the CDR3 reads CAISVMGLLDTGELFF. Written as DNA, the CDR3 is TGTGCCATCAGTGTTATGGGACTCCTCGACACCGGGGAGCTGTTTTTT. V and J are TRBV10-3 and TRBJ2-2; TRBD2 might be the D (6 bases). The CDR3 covers 16 residues. Deletions cut 4 bases from V and 3 bases from J, with 15 bases between. Germline-derived CDR1 and CDR2 are ENHRY and SYGVKD.